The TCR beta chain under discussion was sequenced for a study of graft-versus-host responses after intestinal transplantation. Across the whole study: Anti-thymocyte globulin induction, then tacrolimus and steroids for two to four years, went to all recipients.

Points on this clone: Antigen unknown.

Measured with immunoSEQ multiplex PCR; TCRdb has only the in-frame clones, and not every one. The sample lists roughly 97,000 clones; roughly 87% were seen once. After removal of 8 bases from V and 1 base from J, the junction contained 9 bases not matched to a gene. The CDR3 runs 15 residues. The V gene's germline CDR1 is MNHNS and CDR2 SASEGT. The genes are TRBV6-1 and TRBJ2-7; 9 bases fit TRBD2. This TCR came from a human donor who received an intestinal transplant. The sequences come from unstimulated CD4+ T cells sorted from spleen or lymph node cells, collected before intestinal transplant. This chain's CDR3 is CASCIAGALSYEQYF. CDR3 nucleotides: TGTGCCAGCTGTATAGCGGGAGCCTTATCCTACGAGCAGTACTTC.